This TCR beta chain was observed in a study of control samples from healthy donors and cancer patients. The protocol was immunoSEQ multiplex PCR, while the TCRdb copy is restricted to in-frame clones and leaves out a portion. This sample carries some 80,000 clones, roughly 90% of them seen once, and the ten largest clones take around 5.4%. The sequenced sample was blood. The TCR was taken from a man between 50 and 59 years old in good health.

The CDR3 loop reads CATSTRHSSYEQYF. As DNA, the CDR3 is TGTGCCACCAGCACTCGACATAGCTCCTACGAGCAGTACTTC. This rearrangement joins TRBV15 to TRBJ2-7; D not resolved. Germline-derived CDR1 and CDR2 are LNHNV and YYDKDF (reference sequence). Trimming removed 4 bases from V and 0 bases from J, with 10 bases in between. This CDR3 has 14 residues.